Sequencing of this T cell receptor beta chain was carried out in a study of circulating CD8 cells and anti-PD-1 response in melanoma. By share of the sample, this clonotype is medium-sized. Germline values: CDR1 MNHEY, CDR2 SMNVEV (reference sequence). The CDR3 sequence is 18 residues long. The ends were cut back, 5 bases at V and 2 bases at J, with 23 bases in the middle. Live CD3+CD8+TCRalphabeta+ cells were sorted into four subsets by PD-1 and/or TIGIT. The QIAseq Immune Repertoire TCR panel built the libraries from approximately 15 ng of total RNA. Each CDR3 protein gets one entry after TCRdb re-called the reads with MiXCR. The sample holds 400 to 450 distinct CDR3 sequences, roughly 6.7% seen once.

This receptor was taken from a human donor with melanoma. The specimen was CD8+ T cells from PBMCs, collected at baseline or after one month of anti-PD-1 therapy (not recorded which). The chain couples TRBV27 to TRBJ2-3, with D possibly being TRBD1 (6 bases). The CDR3 sequence is CASSAYPGAAGDTDTQYF. CDR3 sequence (DNA): TGTGCCAGCAGTGCCTACCCCGGAGCCGCAGGGGACACAGATACGCAGTATTTT.